This passage covers 25 T cell receptor beta chains from one sample sequenced in a study of cytomegalovirus exposure and HLA in healthy donors. Sequencing used immunoSEQ multiplex PCR; TCRdb keeps in-frame clones, though not all of them. The table records about 57,000 clones, more than 85% of them present only once. Sequenced input: PBMCs. The receptors come from a woman between 18 and 30 years old in good health and CMV-seronegative.

CDR3 nucleotide sequence: TGTGCCAGCAAGCTTAGCGTATCGTCGAACACCGGGGAGCTGTTTTTT. It specifies CASKLSVSSNTGELFF. The chain carries TRBV11-2 and TRBJ2-2; tentative D call: TRBD2 (5 bases). Deletions cut 7 bases from V and 0 bases from J, with 15 bases between. Germline CDR1 SGHAT, CDR2 FQNNGV. CDR3 length equals 16 residues.

The chain employs TRBV6-5 and TRBJ1-1; D gene ambiguous. CDR1 is MNHEY, CDR2 SVGAGI, per germline. V was clipped by 2 bases and J by 2 bases, with 6 bases between them. CDR3 length: 13 amino acids. The CDR3 reads CASSYGSNTEAFF. CDR3 coding DNA: TGTGCCAGCAGTTACGGCAGTAACACTGAAGCTTTCTTT.

The chain links TRBV27 to TRBJ2-2; 9 positions agree with TRBD1. The J segment lost 4 bases and the V segment lost 7 bases, leaving 22 bases of the junction unmatched. The CDR3 is 20 amino acids. The germline CDR1 and CDR2 sequences are MNHEY and SMNVEV (reference sequence). This CDR3 is CASTSLILRSGQGPTGELFF. The CDR3 DNA sequence: TGTGCCAGCACCTCCCTGATCTTGCGCTCGGGACAGGGACCCACCGGGGAGCTGTTTTTT.

V gene TRBV6-6 combines with J gene TRBJ1-6; D not resolved. The CDR3 extends over 16 amino acids. Trimming removed 0 bases from V and 6 bases from J, with 12 bases in between. In germline, CDR1 is MNHNY, CDR2 SVGAGI (reference sequence). In DNA, the CDR3 is TGTGCCAGCAGTTACTCGTTTCCAGATGCTAATTCACCCCTCCACTTT. Translation: CASSYSFPDANSPLHF.

The chain links TRBV5-1 to TRBJ1-2; D is perhaps TRBD1 (6 bases). Trimming stripped 2 bases from V and 8 bases from J, with 19 bases between. CDR3 length: 15 residues. The V gene's germline CDR1 is SGHRS and CDR2 YFSETQ. The CDR3 DNA reads TGCGCCAGCAGCTTTCAGACAGGAATATATGAGGGCTACACCTTC. Translated, it gives CASSFQTGIYEGYTF.

V gene TRBV6-5 combines with J gene TRBJ1-1; D remains ambiguous. The CDR3 is 11 amino acids. Germline CDR1 and CDR2: MNHEY and SVGAGI. Trimming left V 4 bases short and J 8 bases short, with 8 bases between. CDR3 sequence (DNA): TGTGCCAGCAGTTTCGGTCTCGAAGCTTTCTTT. This sequence encodes CASSFGLEAFF.

The chain recombines TRBV10-2 with TRBJ1-5, with no clear D. The V end was cut by 3 bases, the J end by 3 bases, with 9 bases between. CDR3 length: 14 residues. Germline-derived CDR1 and CDR2 are WSHSY and SAAADI. The chain's CDR3 is CASSDSRNNQPQHF. In DNA, the CDR3 is TGCGCCAGCAGTGATAGCAGAAACAATCAGCCCCAGCATTTT.

The V and J genes are TRBV4-1 and TRBJ1-3; D is uncertain. This CDR3 is built from 12 residues. V lost 1 base, J lost 4 bases, and 2 bases lay in between. Germline V gene lookup returns CDR1 MGHRA and CDR2 YSYEKL. The CDR3 sequence is CASSQAGNTIYF. CDR3 coding DNA: TGCGCCAGCAGCCAAGCAGGAAACACCATATATTTT.

V is TRBV5-6 and J is TRBJ2-5; TRBD2 agrees at 12 bases. This CDR3 is 16 amino acids long. Germline V gene data show CDR1 as SGHDT and CDR2 as YYEEEE. J gave up 5 bases and V 4 bases, and 9 bases lay outside the gene matches. The CDR3 loop reads CASSLVLAGGLETQYF. The CDR3 region has the DNA TGTGCCAGCAGCCTCGTACTAGCGGGGGGCTTGGAGACCCAGTACTTC. Full variable domain (missing parts from reference TRBV5-6 and TRBJ2-5): DAGVTQSPTHLIKTRGQQVTLRCSPKSGHDTVSWYQQALGQGPQFIFQYYEEEERQRGNFPDRFSGHQFPNYSSELNVNALLLGDSALYLCASSLVLAGGLETQYFGPGTRLLVL.

This rearrangement joins TRBV27 to TRBJ2-5; TRBD2 aligns across 8 bases. V was clipped by 8 bases and J by 4 bases; unmatched bases: 9. CDR1 is MNHEY, CDR2 SMNVEV, per germline (reference sequence). The CDR3 length is 14 residues. CDR3 in DNA: TGTGCCAGCGGGACTAGTTCGATTCCAGAGACCCAGTACTTC. Its protein is CASGTSSIPETQYF.

The genes are TRBV10-3 and TRBJ1-2; D remains unclear. Per the germline V gene, CDR1 is ENHRY and CDR2 is SYGVKD. The length of the CDR3 is 15 residues. The ends were cut back, 3 bases at V and 6 bases at J, with 17 bases in the middle. Written as DNA, the CDR3 is TGTGCCATCAGTGACGAGGGTACCACCTCCGATGGCTACACCTTC. Translation: CAISDEGTTSDGYTF.

CDR3 bases: TGTGCCAGTAGTGCCGGGACGGGGGGACGGTACGAGCAGTACGTC. Amino acid sequence: CASSAGTGGRYEQYV. The V call is TRBV19, the J call TRBJ2-7, with 7 bases that match TRBD2. V lost 5 bases to trimming and J lost 4 bases; unmatched junction nucleotides: 11. Germline V gene data show CDR1 as LNHDA and CDR2 as SQIVND (reference sequence). This CDR3 region has 15 residues.

The chain carries TRBV7-2 and TRBJ1-2; 8 bases agree with TRBD1. Trimming cost V 1 base and J 8 bases; bases outside gene matches: 6. Germline assignment: CDR1 SGHTA and CDR2 FQGNSA. CDR3 length equals 14 residues. CDR3 sequence (DNA): TGTGCCAGCAGCTTAGGGCAGGGGGCTCGGGGCTACACCTTC. This translates into CASSLGQGARGYTF.

The rearrangement links TRBV6-1 to TRBJ1-4, with 7 bases fitting TRBD1. The germline V gene encodes CDR1 MNHNS and CDR2 SASEGT. V lost 1 base to trimming and J lost 4 bases; unmatched junction nucleotides: 9. The CDR3 contains 17 residues. CDR3 loop: CASSEVGMWDSNEKLFF. The CDR3 DNA follows: TGTGCCAGCAGTGAAGTAGGGATGTGGGACAGTAATGAAAAACTGTTTTTT.

The V and J genes are TRBV9 and TRBJ2-3; 9 positions agree with TRBD2. The V segment lost 2 bases and the J segment 3 bases; nucleotides outside the gene matches: 4. CDR3 length: 15 amino acids. Looked up from germline, CDR1 is SGDLS and CDR2 is YYNGEE. The CDR3 is CASSVGLARTDTQYF. DNA of the CDR3: TGTGCCAGCAGCGTCGGACTAGCGCGGACAGATACGCAGTATTTT.

The rearrangement uses TRBV29-1 and TRBJ2-1, with a weak D call TRBD1 (7 bases). Germline V gene sequence: CDR1 SQVTM, CDR2 ANQGSEA. The V gene lost 6 bases and the J gene lost 6 bases, with 21 bases spanning the gap. The CDR3 totals 15 residues. The CDR3 DNA reads TGCAGCGTCCGAATTGGAGGGGGCGCGTCCAATGAGCAGTTCTTC. The encoded protein is CSVRIGGGASNEQFF.

V is TRBV4-3 and J is TRBJ2-5; 8 bases match TRBD1. The CDR3 contains 16 residues. Germline loops: CDR1 LGHNA, CDR2 YSLEER. With V trimmed by 4 bases and J by 4 bases, 11 bases remained unmatched. As DNA, the CDR3 is TGCGCCAGCAGCCGAGACTTTGCAGGGGGCAGAGAGACCCAGTACTTC. Translation: CASSRDFAGGRETQYF.

This clone was counted between two and nine times. The gene calls are TRBV30 and TRBJ1-5, with D perhaps TRBD1 (6 bases). The V gene lost 4 bases and the J gene lost 0 bases, with 16 bases spanning the gap. Germline CDR1 GTSNPN, CDR2 SVGIG (reference sequence). The CDR3 spans 16 residues. CDR3 in DNA: TGTGCCTGGAATCCGGGACATGGCCTTAGCAATCAGCCCCAGCATTTT. It translates to CAWNPGHGLSNQPQHF.

The J gene is TRBJ1-1, the V gene TRBV5-5, with D maybe TRBD1 (5 bases). Germline assignment: CDR1 SGHKS and CDR2 YYEKEE (reference sequence). V lost 5 bases, J lost 3 bases, and 14 bases lay in between. The CDR3 is made up of 14 amino acids. Here the CDR3 DNA reads TGTGCCAGCAGTGGAGGGACGGGATACACTGAAGCTTTCTTT. Protein sequence: CASSGGTGYTEAFF.

The gene calls are TRBV14 and TRBJ1-1, with TRBD1 matching 7 bases. The CDR3 runs to 13 residues. In germline, CDR1 is SGHDN, CDR2 FVKESK. With V trimmed by 4 bases and J by 10 bases, 9 bases remained unmatched. The DNA for the CDR3 is TGTGCCAGCAGCCTGCGGACAGGCAGTCCAGCTTTCTTT. The encoded protein is CASSLRTGSPAFF. Together with reference TRBV14 and TRBJ1-1, the CDR3 gives the full variable domain: EAGVTQFPSHSVIEKGQTVTLRCDPISGHDNLYWYRRVMGKEIKFLLHFVKESKQDESGMPNNRFLAERTGGTYSTLKVQPAELEDSGVYFCASSLRTGSPAFFGQGTRLTVV.

The chain carries TRBV18 and TRBJ2-5; 9 nucleotides align to TRBD1. V trimming: 3 bases; J trimming: 4 bases; junction bases outside the gene matches: 9. The CDR3 has 16 amino acids. Germline V gives CDR1 KGHSH, CDR2 LQKENI. The CDR3 DNA reads TGTGCCAGCTCACCGGGACAGGGTAATCTGCGAGAGACCCAGTACTTC. This sequence encodes CASSPGQGNLRETQYF.

This CDR3 is CSVELTGGLYEQYV. CDR3 sequence (DNA): TGCAGCGTTGAACTGACAGGGGGCCTCTACGAGCAGTACGTC. The V gene is TRBV29-1, the J gene TRBJ2-7; 10 nucleotides line up with TRBD1. The CDR3 loop spans 14 amino acids. Germline CDR1 SQVTM, CDR2 ANQGSEA. V trimming: 2 bases; J trimming: 3 bases; junction bases outside the gene matches: 4.

This sequence joins TRBV29-1 and TRBJ1-1; D unresolved. The V gene lost 5 bases and the J gene lost 0 bases, with 10 bases spanning the gap. The germline V gene has CDR1 SQVTM and CDR2 ANQGSEA. CDR3 length equals 13 residues. The CDR3 sequence: CSVLRNMNTEAFF. The CDR3, as DNA: TGCAGCGTTCTCAGGAACATGAACACTGAAGCTTTCTTT.

This clone has just one count. The chain has TRBV18 and TRBJ2-5, with a possible D match to TRBD1 (6 bases). The CDR3 contains 14 residues. V shed 2 bases and J shed 4 bases, with 11 bases lying between them. Looked up from germline, CDR1 is KGHSH and CDR2 is LQKENI. The CDR3 is CASSPLGGGETQYF. The CDR3, as DNA: TGTGCCAGCTCACCATTAGGGGGTGGAGAGACCCAGTACTTC.

V gene TRBV19 combines with J gene TRBJ1-4, with 7 bases lining up with TRBD1. Losses at the gene ends were 9 bases for V and 8 bases for J; bases not matched to a gene: 9. In germline, CDR1 is LNHDA, CDR2 SQIVND (reference sequence). The CDR3 length is 13 residues. The CDR3 nucleotides read TGTGCCAGCAGGGACAGCCAAAAGGAAAAACTGTTTTTT. This codes for CASRDSQKEKLFF.